These 6 T cell receptor beta chains were sequenced from one sample in a study of blood T cells in healthy people across ages. Sample-barcoded 5' priming and a J-beta primer mix drove a second PCR of roughly 7 to 11 cycles. Using its own MiXCR run on the 5' RACE reads, TCRdb lists one record per CDR3 protein. The table includes roughly 1,300,000 distinct CDR3 sequences, approximately 59% detected once. Sequences were obtained from blood. The receptors were gathered from a man aged 18 to 29 in good health.

V gene TRBV4-2 combines with J gene TRBJ1-2, with D possibly being TRBD1 (5 bases). V dropped 1 base and J dropped 7 bases, with 10 bases sitting between them. The CDR3 length is 13 residues. CDR1 LGHNA and CDR2 YNFKEQ come from the germline V gene. CDR3: CASSQAFGAGYTF. DNA for the CDR3: TGTGCCAGCAGCCAAGCCTTCGGGGCTGGCTACACCTTC.

V and J are TRBV5-1 and TRBJ2-1; 13 positions match TRBD2. This CDR3 has 17 residues. Per germline, CDR1 SGHRS and CDR2 YFSETQ. Trimming cost V 1 base and J 7 bases; bases outside gene matches: 8. The CDR3 loop reads CASSLSILAGGKNEQFF. The CDR3 bases are TGCGCCAGCAGCTTGTCCATACTAGCGGGAGGGAAGAATGAGCAGTTCTTC.

This clonotype has only one observation. The rearrangement uses TRBV7-2 and TRBJ2-1; D possibly corresponds to TRBD1 (7 bases). The germline gives CDR1 SGHTA, CDR2 FQGNSA. Trimming pared 1 base from V and 4 bases from J, leaving 20 bases between. This CDR3 is 18 amino acids long. The CDR3 bases are TGTGCCAGCAGCTTAGATCTCCAGGGGGTGGGGGGATACAATGAGCAGTTCTTC. Translation: CASSLDLQGVGGYNEQFF.

This chain joins TRBV21-1 and TRBJ2-5; the table's D call, TRBD1, was not checked against the DNA. TRBV21-1 is labeled a pseudogene. This CDR3 is 14 amino acids long. The CDR3 sequence: CASSKEGGGETQYF. CDR3 DNA: TGTGCCAGCAGCAAAGAGGGGGGTGGGGAGACCCAGTACTTC.

This chain joins TRBV4-1 and TRBJ2-1; no clear D. V dropped 8 bases and J dropped 4 bases, with 12 bases sitting between them. The CDR3 is 13 amino acids. Germline V lookup: CDR1 MGHRA, CDR2 YSYEKL. The CDR3 sequence is CASCRSMYNEQFF. CDR3 nucleotide sequence: TGCGCCAGCTGCAGGTCGATGTACAATGAGCAGTTCTTC.

The chain recombines TRBV11-2 with TRBJ2-1, with a tentative D call TRBD2 (6 bases). This CDR3 has 15 residues. Between the trimmed V and J ends, which lost 3 bases and 4 bases, there was a span of 13 bases. Germline values: CDR1 SGHAT, CDR2 FQNNGV. The CDR3 protein is CASSFGGGDYNEQFF. The CDR3 coding sequence is TGTGCCAGCAGCTTTGGTGGCGGGGATTACAATGAGCAGTTCTTC.